The TCR beta chain described here comes from a study of cytomegalovirus exposure and HLA in healthy donors. V gave up 5 bases and J gave up 1 base, with 9 bases separating them. This CDR3 spans 14 amino acids. The germline V gene has CDR1 SGHVS and CDR2 FQNEAQ. In the PCR, 60 Vbeta and 13 Jbeta primers were used. Sequencing was performed with immunoSEQ multiplex PCR; in TCRdb, only in-frame clones are kept and a portion is missing. Of about 130,000 clones detected, roughly 80% appear once; the ten largest clones hold 4%. The sample comprised PBMCs. The receptor's source is a woman aged 40-49 years in good health and CMV-seronegative. This chain connects TRBV7-8 to TRBJ1-5; D may be TRBD1 (6 bases). The CDR3 bases are TGTGCCAGCAGCCAGGGGACGAGCAATCAGCCCCAGCATTTT. Its translation: CASSQGTSNQPQHF.